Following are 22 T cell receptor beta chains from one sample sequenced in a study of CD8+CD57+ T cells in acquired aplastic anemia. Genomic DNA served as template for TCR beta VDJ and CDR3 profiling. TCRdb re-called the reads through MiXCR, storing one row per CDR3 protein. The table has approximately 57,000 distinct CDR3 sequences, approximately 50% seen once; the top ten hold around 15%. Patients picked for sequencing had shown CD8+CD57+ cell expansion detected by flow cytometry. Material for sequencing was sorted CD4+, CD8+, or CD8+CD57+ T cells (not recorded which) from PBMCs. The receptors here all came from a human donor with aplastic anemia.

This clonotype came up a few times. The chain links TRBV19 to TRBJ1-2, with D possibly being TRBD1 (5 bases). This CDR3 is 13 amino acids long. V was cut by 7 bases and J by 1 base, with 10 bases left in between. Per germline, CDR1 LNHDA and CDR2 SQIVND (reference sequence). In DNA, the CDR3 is TGTGCCAGTACCTCTGACAGTAACTATGGCTACACCTTC. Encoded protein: CASTSDSNYGYTF.

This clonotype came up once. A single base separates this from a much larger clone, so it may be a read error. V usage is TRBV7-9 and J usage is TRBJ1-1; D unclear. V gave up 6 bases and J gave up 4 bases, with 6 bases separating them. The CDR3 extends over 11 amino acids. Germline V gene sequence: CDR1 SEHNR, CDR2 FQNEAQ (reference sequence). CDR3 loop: CASREGTEAFF. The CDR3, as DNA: TGTGCCAGCAGGGAGGGCACTGAAGCTTTCTTT.

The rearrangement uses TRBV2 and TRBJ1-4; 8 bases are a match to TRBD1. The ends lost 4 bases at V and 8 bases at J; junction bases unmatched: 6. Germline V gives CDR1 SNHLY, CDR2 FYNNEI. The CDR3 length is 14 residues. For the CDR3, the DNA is TGTGCCAGCAGTGCTGGGACAGGTGCGGAAAAACTGTTTTTT. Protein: CASSAGTGAEKLFF.

This CDR3 reads CASSLSRGREIDTQYF. The CDR3 coding sequence is TGTGCCAGCAGCTTATCGCGCGGGAGGGAGATAGATACGCAGTATTTT. The chain is built from TRBV11-1 and TRBJ2-3; 9 positions match TRBD2. V was clipped by 2 bases and J by 5 bases; unmatched bases: 8. The CDR3 runs 16 residues. Per the germline V gene, CDR1 is SGHAT and CDR2 is FQDESV (reference sequence).

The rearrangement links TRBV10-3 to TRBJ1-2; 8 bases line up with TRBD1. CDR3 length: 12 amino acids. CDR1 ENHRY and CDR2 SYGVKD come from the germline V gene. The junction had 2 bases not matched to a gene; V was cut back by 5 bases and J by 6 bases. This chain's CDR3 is CAISSGGDGYTF. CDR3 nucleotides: TGTGCCATCAGTTCAGGGGGCGATGGCTACACCTTC.

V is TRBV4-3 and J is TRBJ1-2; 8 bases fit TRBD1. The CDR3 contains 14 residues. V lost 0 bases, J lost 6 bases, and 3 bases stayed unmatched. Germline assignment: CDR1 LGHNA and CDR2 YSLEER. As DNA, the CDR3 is TGCGCCAGCAGCCAAGATGGACAGGGTGATGGCTACACCTTC. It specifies CASSQDGQGDGYTF.

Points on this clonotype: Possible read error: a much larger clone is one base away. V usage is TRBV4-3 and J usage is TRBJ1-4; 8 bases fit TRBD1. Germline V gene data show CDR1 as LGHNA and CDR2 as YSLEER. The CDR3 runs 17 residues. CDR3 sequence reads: CASSPATSASGGERLFF. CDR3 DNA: TGCGCCAGCAGCCCCGCTACGTCGGCGTCAGGGGGCGAAAGACTGTTTTTT.

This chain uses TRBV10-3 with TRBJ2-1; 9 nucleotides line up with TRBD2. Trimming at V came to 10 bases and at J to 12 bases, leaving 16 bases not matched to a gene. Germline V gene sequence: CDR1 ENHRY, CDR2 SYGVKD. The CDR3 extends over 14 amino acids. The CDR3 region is CATRPGLAQGGQFF. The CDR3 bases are TGTGCCACTAGACCGGGACTAGCCCAAGGGGGGCAGTTCTTC.

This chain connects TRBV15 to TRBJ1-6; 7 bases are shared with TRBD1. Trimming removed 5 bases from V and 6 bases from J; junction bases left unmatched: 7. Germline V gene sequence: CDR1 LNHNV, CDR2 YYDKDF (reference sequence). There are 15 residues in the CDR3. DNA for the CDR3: TGTGCCACCAGCCGCCGACAGGGACCTAATTCACCCCTCCACTTT. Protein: CATSRRQGPNSPLHF.

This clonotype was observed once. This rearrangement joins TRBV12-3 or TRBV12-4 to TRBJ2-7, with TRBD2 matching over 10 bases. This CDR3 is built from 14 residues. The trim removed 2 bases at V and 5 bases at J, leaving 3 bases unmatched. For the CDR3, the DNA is TGTGCCAGCAGTTTAAGCGGGAGGGCCAACGAGCAGTACTTC. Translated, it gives CASSLSGRANEQYF.

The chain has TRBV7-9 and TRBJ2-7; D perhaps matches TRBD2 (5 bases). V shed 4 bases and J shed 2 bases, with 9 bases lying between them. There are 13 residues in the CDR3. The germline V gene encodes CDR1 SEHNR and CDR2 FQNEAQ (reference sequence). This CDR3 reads CASSSDWPYEQYF. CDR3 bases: TGTGCCAGCAGCTCGGACTGGCCCTACGAGCAGTACTTC.

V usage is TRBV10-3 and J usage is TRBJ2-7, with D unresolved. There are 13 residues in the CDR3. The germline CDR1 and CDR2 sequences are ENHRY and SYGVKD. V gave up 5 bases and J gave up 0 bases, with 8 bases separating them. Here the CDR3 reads CAISRGSSYEQYF. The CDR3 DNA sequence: TGTGCCATCAGTAGAGGCAGCTCCTACGAGCAGTACTTC.

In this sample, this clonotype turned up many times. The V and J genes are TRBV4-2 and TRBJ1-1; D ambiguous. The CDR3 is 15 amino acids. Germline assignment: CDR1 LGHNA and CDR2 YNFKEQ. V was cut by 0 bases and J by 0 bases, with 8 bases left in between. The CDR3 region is CASSQEQDMNTEAFF. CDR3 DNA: TGTGCCAGCAGCCAAGAACAAGACATGAACACTGAAGCTTTCTTT.

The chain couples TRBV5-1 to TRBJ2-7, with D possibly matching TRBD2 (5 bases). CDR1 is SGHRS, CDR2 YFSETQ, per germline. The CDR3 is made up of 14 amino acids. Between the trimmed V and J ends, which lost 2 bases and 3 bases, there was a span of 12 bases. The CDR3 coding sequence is TGCGCCAGCAGCTTCGAACGACTACTCTACGAGCAGTACTTC. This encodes CASSFERLLYEQYF.

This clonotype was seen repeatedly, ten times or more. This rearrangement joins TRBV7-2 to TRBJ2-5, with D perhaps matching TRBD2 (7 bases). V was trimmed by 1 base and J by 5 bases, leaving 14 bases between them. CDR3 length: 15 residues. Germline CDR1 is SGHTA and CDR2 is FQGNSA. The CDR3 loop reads CASSLVGGAGETQYF. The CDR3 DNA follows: TGTGCCAGCAGCTTAGTAGGGGGGGCAGGGGAGACCCAGTACTTC.

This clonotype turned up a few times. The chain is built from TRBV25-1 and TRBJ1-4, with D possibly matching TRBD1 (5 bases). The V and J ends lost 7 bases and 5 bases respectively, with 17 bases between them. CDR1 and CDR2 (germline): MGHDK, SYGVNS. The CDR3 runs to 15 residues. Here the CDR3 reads CASTSDKSVNEKLFF. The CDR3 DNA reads TGTGCCAGCACCTCGGACAAGAGTGTGAATGAAAAACTGTTTTTT.

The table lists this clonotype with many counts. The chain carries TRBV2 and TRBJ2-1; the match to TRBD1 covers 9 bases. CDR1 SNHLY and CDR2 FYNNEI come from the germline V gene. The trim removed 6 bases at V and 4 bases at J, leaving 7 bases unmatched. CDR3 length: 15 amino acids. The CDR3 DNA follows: TGTGCCAGCAGGCCAGGGACAGGGTATTACAATGAGCAGTTCTTC. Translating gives CASRPGTGYYNEQFF.

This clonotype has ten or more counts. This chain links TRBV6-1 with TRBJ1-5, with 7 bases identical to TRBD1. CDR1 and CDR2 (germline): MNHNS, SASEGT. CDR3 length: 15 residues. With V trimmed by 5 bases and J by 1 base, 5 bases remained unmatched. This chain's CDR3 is CASSPRQGSNQPQHF. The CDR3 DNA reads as TGTGCCAGCAGTCCCCGACAGGGAAGCAATCAGCCCCAGCATTTT.

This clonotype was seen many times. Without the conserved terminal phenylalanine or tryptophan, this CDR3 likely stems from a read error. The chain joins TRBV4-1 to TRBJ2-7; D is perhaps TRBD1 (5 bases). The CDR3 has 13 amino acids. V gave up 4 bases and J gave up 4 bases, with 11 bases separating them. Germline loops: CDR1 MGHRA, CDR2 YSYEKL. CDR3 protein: CASSPIRGYEQYL. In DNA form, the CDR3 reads TGCGCCAGCAGCCCGATAAGGGGATACGAGCAGTACCTC.

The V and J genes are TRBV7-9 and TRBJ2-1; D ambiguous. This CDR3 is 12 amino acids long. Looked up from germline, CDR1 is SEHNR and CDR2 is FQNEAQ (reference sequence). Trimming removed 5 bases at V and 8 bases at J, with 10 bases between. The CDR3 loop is CASSPLPYEQFF. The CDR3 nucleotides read TGTGCCAGCAGCCCGCTTCCCTATGAGCAGTTCTTC.

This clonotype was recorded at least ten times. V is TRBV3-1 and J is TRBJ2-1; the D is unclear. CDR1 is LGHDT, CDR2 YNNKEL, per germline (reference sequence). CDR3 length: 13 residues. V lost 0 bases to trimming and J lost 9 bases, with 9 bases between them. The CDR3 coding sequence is TGTGCCAGCAGCCAAGATAGACCCCCTGAGCAGTTCTTC. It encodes CASSQDRPPEQFF.

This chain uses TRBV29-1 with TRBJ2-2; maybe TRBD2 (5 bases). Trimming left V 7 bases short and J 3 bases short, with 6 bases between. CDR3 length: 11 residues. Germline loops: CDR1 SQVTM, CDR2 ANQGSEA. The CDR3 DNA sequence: TGCAGCGGGGGAGACACCGGGGAGCTGTTTTTT. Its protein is CSGGDTGELFF.